What follows are 31 T cell receptor beta chains derived from one specimen sequenced in a study of PD-1 blockade in classical Hodgkin lymphoma. Time point given: cycle 4 day 1 (C4D1), after around six weeks of nivolumab. Relapses following autologous stem cell transplantation were seen in all patients, with brentuximab vedotin exposure varying. TCRdb's table, derived via immunoSEQ multiplex PCR, lists solely in-frame clones and lacks some. The table lists approximately 49,000 clones, approximately 80% of them singletons, with around 20% in the top ten. Sample: peripheral blood mononuclear cells (PBMCs), taken before the fourth cycle of nivolumab. Source of these receptors: a human donor with classical Hodgkin lymphoma.

The rearrangement uses TRBV9 and TRBJ1-1; D gene unclear. Trimming left V 0 bases short and J 3 bases short, with 6 bases between. The CDR3 runs 13 residues. Germline V gene data show CDR1 as SGDLS and CDR2 as YYNGEE. DNA for the CDR3: TGTGCCAGCAGCGTAGGCCAGGACACTGAAGCTTTCTTT. Translation gives CASSVGQDTEAFF. The full variable domain, in which reference TRBV9 and TRBJ1-1 provide the parts outside the CDR3, is DSGVTQTPKHLITATGQRVTLRCSPRSGDLSVYWYQQSLDQGLQFLIQYYNGEERAKGNILERFSAQQFPDLHSELNLSSLELGDSALYFCASSVGQDTEAFFGQGTRLTVV.

The genes are TRBV10-3 and TRBJ2-1, with 8 positions matching TRBD2. The germline gives CDR1 ENHRY, CDR2 SYGVKD. V lost 0 bases and J lost 1; bases outside the gene matches: 2. This CDR3 is 16 amino acids long. DNA for the CDR3: TGTGCCATCAGTGAGTCGGGCGGGAGGTCCTACAATGAGCAGTTCTTC. This encodes CAISESGGRSYNEQFF.

J is TRBJ2-1 and V is TRBV27; possibly TRBD2 for D (7 bases). V was shortened by 11 bases and J by 4 bases, with 21 bases between the two germline ends. The CDR3 has 15 amino acids. Germline V gene data show CDR1 as MNHEY and CDR2 as SMNVEV (reference sequence). Here the CDR3 DNA reads TGTGCCGCCTCAAGGAGGGGGGGTTCTTACAATGAGCAGTTCTTC. As protein: CAASRRGGSYNEQFF.

The chain uses TRBV7-3 and TRBJ1-2, with TRBD1 as a possible D gene (5 bases). Germline loops: CDR1 SGHTA, CDR2 FQGTGA. This CDR3 has 18 residues. The V end was cut by 6 bases, the J end by 4 bases, with 27 bases between. The chain's CDR3 is CASSLVLDVEGLGYGYTF. CDR3 in DNA: TGTGCCAGCAGTTTAGTTTTAGACGTTGAGGGGTTGGGCTATGGCTACACCTTC.

The chain is built from TRBV29-1 and TRBJ2-1, with TRBD2 identical over 8 bases. The CDR3 runs 14 residues. Germline lookup yields CDR1 SQVTM and CDR2 ANQGSEA. V was clipped by 7 bases and J by 5 bases; unmatched bases: 10. CDR3 region: CSARRGGWDNEQFF. The CDR3 region has the DNA TGCAGCGCCCGACGCGGGGGGTGGGACAATGAGCAGTTCTTC.

This rearrangement joins TRBV19 to TRBJ2-7; no clear D gene. The CDR3 loop spans 15 amino acids. The V gene lost 5 bases and the J gene lost 1 base, with 15 bases spanning the gap. Germline-derived CDR1 and CDR2 are LNHDA and SQIVND (reference sequence). CDR3: CASSFRVLGSYEQYF. Written as DNA, the CDR3 is TGTGCCAGTAGTTTCCGGGTCTTAGGGTCCTACGAGCAGTACTTC.

A remark on this clone: The sample carries other DNA sequences with the same CDR3. This chain links TRBV7-2 with TRBJ1-4; D gene unclear. Germline V lookup: CDR1 SGHTA, CDR2 FQGNSA. CDR3 length: 15 residues. The V and J ends lost 5 bases and 0 bases respectively, with 10 bases between them. DNA for the CDR3: TGTGCCAGCAGCCCCGGGTCTGCAACTAATGAAAAACTGTTTTTT. This encodes CASSPGSATNEKLFF.

The V gene is TRBV6-1, the J gene TRBJ1-3; weak D call: TRBD1 (6 bases). Deletions cut 5 bases from V and 4 bases from J, with 12 bases between. In germline, CDR1 is MNHNS, CDR2 SASEGT. This CDR3 region has 14 residues. The CDR3 is CASSSTGWGNTIYF. The DNA for the CDR3 is TGTGCCAGCAGTTCGACAGGCTGGGGAAACACCATATATTTT.

V usage is TRBV9 and J usage is TRBJ2-3; no reliable D call. Per germline, CDR1 SGDLS and CDR2 YYNGEE. Trimming removed 3 bases from V and 6 bases from J, with 8 bases in between. CDR3 length: 12 amino acids. The CDR3 nucleotides read TGTGCCAGCAGCGCAGTTTGGGATACGCAGTATTTT. It codes for CASSAVWDTQYF.

The rearrangement links TRBV19 to TRBJ2-7; D gene ambiguous. Per germline, CDR1 LNHDA and CDR2 SQIVND (reference sequence). V was cut by 5 bases and J by 0 bases, with 8 bases left in between. This CDR3 is built from 13 residues. CDR3 region: CASSQTPSYEQYF. In nucleotides, the CDR3 is TGTGCCAGTAGTCAGACACCCTCCTACGAGCAGTACTTC.

J is TRBJ2-3 and V is TRBV10-3, with 7 bases that match TRBD2. This CDR3 has 15 residues. The V and J ends lost 10 bases and 0 bases, in that order; junction bases with no gene match: 10. Germline V gene lookup returns CDR1 ENHRY and CDR2 SYGVKD. The CDR3 nucleotides are TGTGCCACTGCAAAACTAGCGCCAAGCACAGATACGCAGTATTTT. Protein sequence: CATAKLAPSTDTQYF.

The CDR3 DNA is TGTGCCAGCAGTTTCAATCAGGGAAACACCATATATTTT. Encoded protein: CASSFNQGNTIYF. V is TRBV27 and J is TRBJ1-3; unclear D gene. The CDR3 totals 13 residues. Germline-derived CDR1 and CDR2 are MNHEY and SMNVEV (reference sequence). V lost 3 bases, J lost 4 bases, and 7 bases lay in between.

This chain connects TRBV7-8 to TRBJ1-5; maybe TRBD1 (5 bases). Per germline, CDR1 SGHVS and CDR2 FQNEAQ. V shed 5 bases and J shed 2 bases, with 13 bases lying between them. The CDR3 contains 15 residues. In DNA form, the CDR3 reads TGTGCCAGCAGCCGAGGGCAGGGTGGCAATCAGCCCCAGCATTTT. Its protein product is CASSRGQGGNQPQHF.

The chain joins TRBV6-5 to TRBJ1-2; TRBD1 aligns across 8 bases. J lost 7 bases, V lost 10 bases, and 8 bases had no gene match. This CDR3 comprises 12 residues. Per the germline V gene, CDR1 is MNHEY and CDR2 is SVGAGI. CDR3 DNA: TGTGCCACCCTCGACAGGGGATCTGGCTACACCTTC. Translated, it gives CATLDRGSGYTF.

This chain joins TRBV11-2 and TRBJ1-2, with 8 positions matching TRBD1. The CDR3 runs to 14 residues. Germline V gene sequence: CDR1 SGHAT, CDR2 FQNNGV. V lost 5 bases and J lost 5; bases outside the gene matches: 7. CDR3 DNA sequence: TGTGCCAGCAGCAAAACCCAGGGGGCGTATGGCTACACCTTC. It specifies CASSKTQGAYGYTF.

Only a few counts were recorded for this clone. This chain connects TRBV18 to TRBJ1-3; 7 nucleotides match TRBD1. The CDR3 contains 13 residues. Trimming removed 3 bases from V and 7 bases from J; junction bases left unmatched: 3. Germline-derived CDR1 and CDR2 are KGHSH and LQKENI. The CDR3 here is CASSPGQRNTIYF. CDR3 nucleotides: TGTGCCAGCTCACCGGGACAGAGGAACACCATATATTTT.

This clone was recorded many times. The chain uses TRBV2 and TRBJ2-7, with D perhaps TRBD1 (5 bases). Trimming removed 3 bases at V and 4 bases at J, with 13 bases between. This CDR3 has 14 amino acids. Germline V lookup: CDR1 SNHLY, CDR2 FYNNEI. In DNA, the CDR3 is TGTGCCAGCAGTGAGGCAGGGCCCGTATACGAGCAGTACTTC. This gives the protein CASSEAGPVYEQYF.

There are a few counts of this clone. This sample also contains other DNA sequences that code for the same CDR3. The rearrangement joins TRBV5-1 to TRBJ1-4; a possible D gene is TRBD1 (5 bases). The CDR3 length is 14 residues. The germline gives CDR1 SGHRS, CDR2 YFSETQ. Trimming pared 1 base from V and 6 bases from J, leaving 10 bases between. As DNA, the CDR3 is TGCGCCAGCAGCTTGTCCTTGGGGGATGAAAAACTGTTTTTT. Amino acids: CASSLSLGDEKLFF.

The chain carries TRBV7-8 and TRBJ2-1; 11 bases agree with TRBD2. The trim removed 2 bases at V and 6 bases at J, leaving 9 bases unmatched. CDR1 and CDR2 from the germline V gene are SGHVS and FQNEAQ. The length of the CDR3 is 17 residues. Written as DNA, the CDR3 is TGTGCCAGCAGCTTAACCCCTACTAGCGGGGGTATCAATGAGCAGTTCTTC. Translating gives CASSLTPTSGGINEQFF.

The chain employs TRBV9 and TRBJ2-1; 7 bases map to TRBD2. CDR3 length: 15 residues. From germline, CDR1 is SGDLS and CDR2 YYNGEE. The J segment lost 6 bases and the V segment lost 1 base, leaving 7 bases of the junction unmatched. As DNA, the CDR3 is TGTGCCAGCAGCGTATTTGGGGGAGGGCCCAATGAGCAGTTCTTC. Translated: CASSVFGGGPNEQFF.

This clone was counted once. The DNA for the CDR3 is TGTGCCTGGACGCTCGGACAGGGCACAGATACGCAGTATTTT. This sequence encodes CAWTLGQGTDTQYF. The rearrangement joins TRBV30 to TRBJ2-3; TRBD1 matches 7 bases. The V and J ends lost 4 bases and 1 base, in that order; junction bases with no gene match: 5. Germline lookup yields CDR1 GTSNPN and CDR2 SVGIG (reference sequence). CDR3 size: 14 residues.

The chain has TRBV7-9 and TRBJ1-2; D gene ambiguous. The CDR3 consists of 13 residues. The V end lost 4 bases, the J end lost 8 bases, and 14 bases lay between the germline ends. CDR1 and CDR2 (germline): SEHNR, FQNEAQ (reference sequence). The CDR3 loop is CASSSAVGRGYTF. CDR3 coding DNA: TGTGCCAGCAGCTCTGCGGTCGGGAGGGGCTACACCTTC.

J is TRBJ2-4 and V is TRBV5-1, with D possibly being TRBD2 (5 bases). This CDR3 contains 16 residues. Trimming removed 3 bases at V and 2 bases at J, with 15 bases between. Germline V gives CDR1 SGHRS, CDR2 YFSETQ. The DNA for the CDR3 is TGCGCCAGCAGCTCAGAGGTCGGGGTAACCAAAAACATTCAGTACTTC. Translation gives CASSSEVGVTKNIQYF.

This clone occurred once. The chain is built from TRBV6-5 and TRBJ2-3, with D unresolved. The V and J ends lost 2 bases and 0 bases respectively, with 6 bases between them. This CDR3 contains 14 residues. Germline CDR1 MNHEY, CDR2 SVGAGI. The CDR3 region is CASSYRDSTDTQYF. Here the CDR3 DNA reads TGTGCCAGCAGTTACAGAGATAGCACAGATACGCAGTATTTT.

Details on this clone: Other DNA sequences in this specimen translate into the identical CDR3. This chain links TRBV6-6 with TRBJ2-2; D not certain. The CDR3 has 11 amino acids. V was cut by 4 bases and J by 5 bases, with 2 bases left in between. Per germline, CDR1 MNHNY and CDR2 SVGAGI (reference sequence). The CDR3 bases are TGTGCCAGCAGTTCTACCGGGGAGCTGTTTTTT. This encodes CASSSTGELFF.

Of note for this clone: Its ends do not fully match the called genes, so a read error is possible. The chain has TRBV6-1 and TRBJ2-7; TRBD1 agrees at 11 bases. Germline V gene sequence: CDR1 MNHNS, CDR2 SASEGT. The CDR3 has 15 residues. The CDR3 is CAISKGTGGYNEQYF. For the CDR3, the DNA is TGTGCCATCAGTAAGGGGACAGGGGGATACAACGAGCAGTACTTC.

The chain carries TRBV11-2 and TRBJ1-3; D not resolved. V lost 3 bases to trimming and J lost 6 bases, with 3 bases between them. The germline V gene has CDR1 SGHAT and CDR2 FQNNGV. The CDR3 extends over 11 amino acids. The CDR3 region is CASSFKNTIYF. The CDR3 DNA is TGTGCCAGCAGCTTCAAAAACACCATATATTTT.

V is TRBV7-3 and J is TRBJ2-3, with D possibly matching TRBD2 (5 bases). Germline V lookup: CDR1 SGHTA, CDR2 FQGTGA. Trimming stripped 2 bases from V and 8 bases from J, with 11 bases between. This CDR3 has 13 residues. CDR3 in DNA: TGTGCCAGCAGCTTACTCGGGGAAGGTACGCAGTATTTT. Its translation is CASSLLGEGTQYF.

The chain combines TRBV5-3 with TRBJ1-1; tentatively, D is TRBD1 (5 bases). TRBV5-3 is an ORF for which the function is uncertain. The length of the CDR3 is 13 residues. The V end lost 8 bases, the J end lost 4 bases, and 15 bases lay between the germline ends. The CDR3 reads CASSLAGSTEAFF. The CDR3 bases are TGTGCCAGCAGCCTGGCAGGGAGCACTGAAGCTTTCTTT.

The V gene is TRBV30, the J gene TRBJ2-1; D is perhaps TRBD2 (6 bases). Germline assignment: CDR1 GTSNPN and CDR2 SVGIG (reference sequence). Trimming shortened V by 4 bases and J by 4 bases, and 14 bases separated the two germline ends. The CDR3 is 14 amino acids. CDR3 sequence (DNA): TGTGCCTGGAATTTGGCTAGCGAGTACAATGAGCAGTTCTTC. Encoded protein: CAWNLASEYNEQFF.

The chain joins TRBV7-8 to TRBJ1-1; 7 bases map to TRBD1. J gave up 1 base and V 6 bases, and 2 bases lay outside the gene matches. CDR3 length: 13 residues. Germline V gene sequence: CDR1 SGHVS, CDR2 FQNEAQ. CDR3 loop: CASRQGWNTEAFF. The CDR3 nucleotides read TGTGCCAGCAGACAGGGGTGGAACACTGAAGCTTTCTTT.